This TCR beta chain was observed in a study of CD8 T cell repertoires and HIV-1 epitope variants (dated by TCRdb to about 2020). About the investigation overall: Twenty-five peptides representing autologous and known Gag and Nef epitope variants were each used to stimulate T cells in separate culture wells. A CMV, EBV and flu peptide pool, the Ebola AY9 epitope as negative control, and a no-peptide well were included as control conditions. An aliquot of 1M T cells was set aside as an uncultured baseline condition, separate from the approximately 91 T cell cultures. A total of 83 T cell cultures were run, with each culture condition done in triplicate except for one peptide, which was done in duplicate. T cells were enriched using the EasySep Human T Cell Enrichment Kit and were co-cultured with equal numbers of autologous T cell-negative cells serving as antigen-presenting cells. Cultures ran for around 10 days in IMDM with gentamicin, with half-media changes on days 3 and 7 adding IL-2, IL-7 and IL-15. The epitopes tested were three Gag epitope families plus Nef HW9 and YT9.

Sequencing of TCR beta CDR3 regions was done on the immunoSEQ platform at survey depth. The QIAamp DNA micro kit was used to extract genomic DNA from every cultured and uncultured CD8+ T cell population. The authors processed their data as follows. Samples with fewer than 5,000 productive reads were excluded, which removed about 7% of the roughly 75 HIV peptide-stimulated cultures. Sequences were trimmed to CDR3 by a MANAFEST web app, and nonproductive sequences, CDR3s under 5 amino acids, and sequences not starting with C or ending with F/W were removed. Clonotypes were classified as antigen-specific only if expansion was observed in at least 2 of 3 replicates versus the no-peptide control at FDR 0.01, only within one epitope family. A specific clonotype also had to show a frequency at least fivefold higher than in wells stimulated with peptides from other epitope families. Sourced from immuneACCESS, this table was stored by TCRdb with only in-frame sequences that have V and J called. A share of the clones is absent; for the studies checked, an unresolved V gene accounts for under half, and the remainder has no known explanation. The V and J calls and the clone size are those of that table, but D and trimming were determined from the DNA. The sample table records tens of thousands of clones; roughly four fifths of these occur just once. The ten largest clones add up to under 30% of the sample.

The EasySep Human CD8+ T Cell Enrichment Kit was used on day 10 to isolate CD8+ T cells from every culture. Remarks on this clone: Its cognate antigen has yet to be identified. Base-call qualities are not available, and no considerably larger clone is one nucleotide away.

Trimming takes 2 bases from V and 2 bases from J, and the germline ends sit 13 bases apart. The germline V gene gives CDR1 as SNHLY and CDR2 as FYNNEI. Including cysteine and phenylalanine, the CDR3 has 16 amino acids. Only the CDR3 region is kept as DNA, spanning 48 bases read in frame from base 1. Study-wide conclusions, independent of this receptor: The assay identified only TCR beta chains and indicated proliferation in response to antigen, without indicating T cell function or cytokine profile. Under ten antigen-specific TCR beta clonotypes were identified, and about 6 of them appeared cross-reactive for autologous or known escape epitope variants. A handful of clonotypes recognized the Nef KF9 family and one the HW9 family, with no responses to the TAALDMSHF plasma variant.

The sequence joins TRBV2 to TRBJ2-1, with the D call perhaps TRBD1 or TRBD2, as 5 bases match in each case. This receptor was obtained from a male donor with HIV. Material: uncultured baseline CD8+ T cells from peripheral blood mononuclear cells (PBMCs). In nucleotides, the sequence is TGTGCCAGCAGTGAAATGGGGGTAGAAACCTACAATGAGCAGTTCTTC. Translation gives CASSEMGVETYNEQFF.